This TCR beta chain derives from a study of T cell repertoires in cytomegalovirus infection. About the study: A matching HLA type, together with CMV infection, was signaled by public TCR beta signatures.

TCRdb itself ran the reads through MiXCR, one entry per CDR3 protein. The table includes under 100,000 distinct CDR3 sequences, approximately 3.7% detected once. Regarding the study as a whole: Identification of carriers of CMV plus the relevant HLA was achieved through cumulative public TCR beta family frequency. HLA-C-restricted TCR beta clonotypes specific for CMV led the ex vivo response.

The V and J ends lost 5 bases and 7 bases respectively, with 12 bases between them. Looked up from germline, CDR1 is SGHVS and CDR2 is FQNEAQ. The CDR3 is made up of 14 amino acids. By share of the sample, this clonotype is medium-sized. Its specificity is not known. The TCR was taken from a human donor in good health (CMV status not recorded). Some clones in this sample may be carry-over from other donors' samples. The rearrangement joins TRBV7-8 to TRBJ1-6; possible D gene TRBD1, 6 bases. Sequencing was done on a sample of PBMCs. The CDR3 nucleotides read TGTGCCAGCAGCCCCGAGACAGGCAATTCACCCCTCCACTTT. Protein: CASSPETGNSPLHF.